This T cell receptor (beta chain) was recorded in a study of T cell responses to AZD1222 COVID-19 vaccine. Method: immunoSEQ multiplex PCR; TCRdb's copy keeps in-frame clones and lacks some. The sample consists of roughly 120,000 clones, around 86% of them appearing once. The sequence derives from an adult in good health. This specimen consisted of peripheral blood, obtained on day 0 of AZD1222 vaccination.

Here the CDR3 DNA reads TGTGCCAGCCGGTCGGGCCTAGCAACCTACGAGCAGTACTTC. Protein sequence: CASRSGLATYEQYF. This rearrangement joins TRBV5-4 to TRBJ2-7; a possible D gene is TRBD2 (5 bases). The V end lost 7 bases, the J end lost 2 bases, and 16 bases lay between the germline ends. CDR1 is SGHNT and CDR2 is YYREEE in the germline V gene (reference sequence). This CDR3 has 14 amino acids.